Below, one TCR beta chain is given with its context. These data belong to a study of blood T cell repertoires in COVID-19. Germline V gene data show CDR1 as SGHRS and CDR2 as YFSETQ. This CDR3 has 17 amino acids. The ends lost 3 bases at V and 0 bases at J; junction bases unmatched: 8. Profiled with immunoSEQ multiplex PCR; TCRdb holds only in-frame clones, not every one. In the table there are a few hundred thousand clones, about 84% of which are singletons. This chain joins TRBV5-1 and TRBJ2-4; TRBD1 matches at 8 bases. The receptor was derived from a woman aged 50 to 60 with acute or convalescent COVID-19. The sequencing sample was made of peripheral blood. The CDR3 region is CASSSRQGSVAKNIQYF. CDR3 nucleotide sequence: TGCGCCAGCAGCTCTCGACAGGGGAGTGTAGCCAAAAACATTCAGTACTTC.